One T cell receptor (beta chain) is described in this entry. The target antigen is unknown. The sample comes from a study of OX40 agonist ivuxolimab in advanced cancers. Background on the study: The diagnoses of dose-escalation patients were hepatocellular carcinoma, melanoma, renal cell or head and neck cancer. A male proportion of more than 75% was recorded, with mean age approximately 64 years and range roughly 23 to 90. General study findings and limits: The mean number of expanded clones was higher in CD8+ T cells than in CD4+. Certain nonresponders likewise exhibited a low normalized T-cell clonal expansion.

The CDR3 spans 15 residues. V gave up 0 bases and J gave up 5 bases, with 12 bases separating them. The V gene's germline CDR1 is SGHKS and CDR2 YYEKEE (reference sequence). Profiling relied on immunoSEQ multiplex PCR, and the TCRdb table lists in-frame clones only, not all of them. The sample contains roughly 28,000 clones, over 75% of which appear only once. This receptor was identified in an adult with an advanced solid tumor such as melanoma, head and neck, liver or kidney cancer. This sample comprised CD4+ or CD8+ T cells sorted from blood, obtained in a trial of the OX40 agonist ivuxolimab. The chain joins TRBV5-5 to TRBJ2-1; no reliable D call. The CDR3 DNA sequence: TGTGCCAGCAGCTTGGACAGCGCCCCTCACAATGAGCAGTTCTTC. Its protein is CASSLDSAPHNEQFF. The whole variable domain, remainder taken from reference TRBV5-5 and TRBJ2-1, is DAGVTQSPTHLIKTRGQQVTLRCSPISGHKSVSWYQQVLGQGPQFIFQYYEKEERGRGNFPDRFSARQFPNYSSELNVNALLLGDSALYLCASSLDSAPHNEQFFGPGTRLTVL.